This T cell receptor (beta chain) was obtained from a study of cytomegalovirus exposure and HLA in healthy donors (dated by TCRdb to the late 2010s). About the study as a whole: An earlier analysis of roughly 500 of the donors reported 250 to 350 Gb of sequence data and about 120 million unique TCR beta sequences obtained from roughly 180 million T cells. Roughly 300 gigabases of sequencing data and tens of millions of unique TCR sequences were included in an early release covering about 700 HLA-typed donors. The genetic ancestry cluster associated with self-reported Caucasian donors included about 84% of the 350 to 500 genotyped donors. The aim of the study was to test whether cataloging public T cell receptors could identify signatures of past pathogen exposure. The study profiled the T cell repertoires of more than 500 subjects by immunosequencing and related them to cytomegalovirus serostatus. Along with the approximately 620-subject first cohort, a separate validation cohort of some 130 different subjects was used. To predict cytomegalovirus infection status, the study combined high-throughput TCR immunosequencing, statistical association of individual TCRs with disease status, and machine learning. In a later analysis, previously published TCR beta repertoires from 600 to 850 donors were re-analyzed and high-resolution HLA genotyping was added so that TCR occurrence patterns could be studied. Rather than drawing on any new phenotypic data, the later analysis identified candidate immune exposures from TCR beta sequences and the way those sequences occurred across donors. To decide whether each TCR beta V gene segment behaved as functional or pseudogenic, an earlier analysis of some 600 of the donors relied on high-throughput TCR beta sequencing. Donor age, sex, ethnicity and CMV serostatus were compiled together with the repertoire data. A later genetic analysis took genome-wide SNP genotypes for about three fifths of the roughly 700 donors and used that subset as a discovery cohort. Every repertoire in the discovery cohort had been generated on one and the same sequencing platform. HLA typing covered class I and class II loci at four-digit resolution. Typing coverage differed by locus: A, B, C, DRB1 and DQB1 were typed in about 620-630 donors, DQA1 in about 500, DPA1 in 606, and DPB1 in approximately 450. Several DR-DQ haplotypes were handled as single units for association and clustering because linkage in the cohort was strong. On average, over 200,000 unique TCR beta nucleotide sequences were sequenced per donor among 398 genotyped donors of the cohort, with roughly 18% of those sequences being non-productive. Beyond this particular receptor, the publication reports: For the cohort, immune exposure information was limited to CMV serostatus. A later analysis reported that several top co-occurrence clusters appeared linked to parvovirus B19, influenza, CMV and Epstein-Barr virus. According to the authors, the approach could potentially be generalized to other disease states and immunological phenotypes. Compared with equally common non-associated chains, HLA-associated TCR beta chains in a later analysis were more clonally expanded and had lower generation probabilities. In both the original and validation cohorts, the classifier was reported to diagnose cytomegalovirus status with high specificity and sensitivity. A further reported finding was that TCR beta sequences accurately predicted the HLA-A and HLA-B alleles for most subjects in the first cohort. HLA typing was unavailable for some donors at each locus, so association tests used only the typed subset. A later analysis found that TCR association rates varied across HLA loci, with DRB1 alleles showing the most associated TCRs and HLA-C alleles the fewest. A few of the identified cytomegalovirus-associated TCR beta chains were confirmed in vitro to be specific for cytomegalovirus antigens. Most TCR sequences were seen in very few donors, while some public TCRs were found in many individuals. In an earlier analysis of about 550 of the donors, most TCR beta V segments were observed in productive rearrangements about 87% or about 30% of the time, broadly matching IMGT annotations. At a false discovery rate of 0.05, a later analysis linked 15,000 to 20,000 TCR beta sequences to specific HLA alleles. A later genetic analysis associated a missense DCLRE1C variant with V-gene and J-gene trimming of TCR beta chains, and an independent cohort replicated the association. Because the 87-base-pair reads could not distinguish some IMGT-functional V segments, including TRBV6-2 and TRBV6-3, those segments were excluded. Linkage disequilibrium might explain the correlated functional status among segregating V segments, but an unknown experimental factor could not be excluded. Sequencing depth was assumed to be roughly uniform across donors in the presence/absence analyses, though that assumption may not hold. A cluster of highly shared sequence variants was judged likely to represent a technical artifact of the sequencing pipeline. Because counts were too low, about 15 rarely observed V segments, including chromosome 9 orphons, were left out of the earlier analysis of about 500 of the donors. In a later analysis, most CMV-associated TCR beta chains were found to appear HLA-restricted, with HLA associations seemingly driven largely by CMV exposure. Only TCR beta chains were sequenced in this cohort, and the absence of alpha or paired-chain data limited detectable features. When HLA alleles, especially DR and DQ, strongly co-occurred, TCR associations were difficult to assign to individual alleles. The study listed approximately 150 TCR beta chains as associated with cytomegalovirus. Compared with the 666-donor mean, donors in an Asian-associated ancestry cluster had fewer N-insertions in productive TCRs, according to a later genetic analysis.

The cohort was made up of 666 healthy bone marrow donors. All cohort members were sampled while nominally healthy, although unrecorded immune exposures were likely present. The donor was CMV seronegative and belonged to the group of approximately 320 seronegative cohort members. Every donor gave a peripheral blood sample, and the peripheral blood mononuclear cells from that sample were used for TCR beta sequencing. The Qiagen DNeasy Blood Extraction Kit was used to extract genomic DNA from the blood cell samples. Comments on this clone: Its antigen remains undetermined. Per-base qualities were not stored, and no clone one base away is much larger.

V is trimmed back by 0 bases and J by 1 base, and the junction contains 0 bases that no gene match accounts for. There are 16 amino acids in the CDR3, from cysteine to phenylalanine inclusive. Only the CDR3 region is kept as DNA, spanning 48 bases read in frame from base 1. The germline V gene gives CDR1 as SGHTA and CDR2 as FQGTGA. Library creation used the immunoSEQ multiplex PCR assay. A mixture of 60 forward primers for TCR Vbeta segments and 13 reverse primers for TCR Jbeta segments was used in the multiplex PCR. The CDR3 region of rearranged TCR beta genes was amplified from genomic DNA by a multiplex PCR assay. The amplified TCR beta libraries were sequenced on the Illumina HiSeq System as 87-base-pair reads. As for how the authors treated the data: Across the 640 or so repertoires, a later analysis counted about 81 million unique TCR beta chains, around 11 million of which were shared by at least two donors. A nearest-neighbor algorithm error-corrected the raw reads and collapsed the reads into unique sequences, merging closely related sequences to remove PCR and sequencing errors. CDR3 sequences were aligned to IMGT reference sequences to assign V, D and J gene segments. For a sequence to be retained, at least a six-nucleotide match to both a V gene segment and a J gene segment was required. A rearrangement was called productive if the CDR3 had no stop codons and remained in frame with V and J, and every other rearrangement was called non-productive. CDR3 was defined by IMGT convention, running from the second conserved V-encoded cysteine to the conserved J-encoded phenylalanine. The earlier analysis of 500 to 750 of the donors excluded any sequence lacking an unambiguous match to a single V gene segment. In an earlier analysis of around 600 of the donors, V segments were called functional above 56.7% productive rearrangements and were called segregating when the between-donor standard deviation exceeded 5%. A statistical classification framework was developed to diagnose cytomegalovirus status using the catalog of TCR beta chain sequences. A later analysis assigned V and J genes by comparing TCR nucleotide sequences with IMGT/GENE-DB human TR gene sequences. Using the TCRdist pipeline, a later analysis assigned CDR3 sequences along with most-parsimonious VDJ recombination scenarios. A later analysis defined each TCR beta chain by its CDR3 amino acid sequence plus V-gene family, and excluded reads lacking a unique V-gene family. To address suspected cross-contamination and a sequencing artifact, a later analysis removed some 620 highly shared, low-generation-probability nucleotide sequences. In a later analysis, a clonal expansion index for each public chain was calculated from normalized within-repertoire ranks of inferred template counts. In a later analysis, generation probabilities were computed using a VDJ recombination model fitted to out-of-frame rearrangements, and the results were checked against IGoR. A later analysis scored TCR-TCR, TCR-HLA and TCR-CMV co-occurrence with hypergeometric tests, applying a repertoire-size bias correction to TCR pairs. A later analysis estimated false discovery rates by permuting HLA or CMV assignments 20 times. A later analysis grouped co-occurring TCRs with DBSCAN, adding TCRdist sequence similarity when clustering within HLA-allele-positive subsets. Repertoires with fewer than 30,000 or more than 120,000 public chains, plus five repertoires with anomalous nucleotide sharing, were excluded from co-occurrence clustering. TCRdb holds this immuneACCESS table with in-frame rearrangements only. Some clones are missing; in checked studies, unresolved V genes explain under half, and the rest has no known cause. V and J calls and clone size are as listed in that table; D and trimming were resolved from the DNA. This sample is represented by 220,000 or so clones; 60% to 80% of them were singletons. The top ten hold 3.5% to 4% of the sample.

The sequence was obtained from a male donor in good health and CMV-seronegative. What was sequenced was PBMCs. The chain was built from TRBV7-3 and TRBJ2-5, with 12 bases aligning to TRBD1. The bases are TGTGCCAGCAGCTTAACGGGACAGGGGGCCCAAGAGACCCAGTACTTC. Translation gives CASSLTGQGAQETQYF. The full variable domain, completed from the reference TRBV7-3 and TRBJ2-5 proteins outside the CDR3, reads GAGVSQTPSNKVTEKGKYVELRCDPISGHTALYWYRQSLGQGPEFLIYFQGTGAADDSGLPNDRFFAVRPEGSVSTLKIQRTERGDSAVYLCASSLTGQGAQETQYFGPGTRLLVL.